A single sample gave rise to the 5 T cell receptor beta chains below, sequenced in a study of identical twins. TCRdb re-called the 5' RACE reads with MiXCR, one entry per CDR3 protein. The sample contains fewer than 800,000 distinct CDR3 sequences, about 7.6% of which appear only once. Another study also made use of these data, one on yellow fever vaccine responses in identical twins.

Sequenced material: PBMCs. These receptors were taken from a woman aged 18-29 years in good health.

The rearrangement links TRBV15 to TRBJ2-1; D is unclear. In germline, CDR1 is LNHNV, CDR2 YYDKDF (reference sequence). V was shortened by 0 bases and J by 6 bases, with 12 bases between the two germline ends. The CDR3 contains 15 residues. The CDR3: CATSRDPGPSNEQFF. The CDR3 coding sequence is TGTGCCACCAGCAGAGATCCAGGACCAAGCAATGAGCAGTTCTTC.

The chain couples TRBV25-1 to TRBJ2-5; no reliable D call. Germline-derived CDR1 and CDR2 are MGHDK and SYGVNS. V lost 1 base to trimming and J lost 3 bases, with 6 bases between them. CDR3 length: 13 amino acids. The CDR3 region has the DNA TGTGCCAGCAGTGAATTATCGGAAGAGACCCAGTACTTC. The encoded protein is CASSELSEETQYF.

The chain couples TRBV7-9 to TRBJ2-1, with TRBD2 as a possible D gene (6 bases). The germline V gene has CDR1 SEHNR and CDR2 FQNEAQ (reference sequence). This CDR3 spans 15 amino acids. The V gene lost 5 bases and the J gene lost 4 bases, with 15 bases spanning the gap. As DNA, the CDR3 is TGTGCCAGCAGCCCGGGACTTTCCGTTTACAATGAGCAGTTCTTC. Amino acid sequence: CASSPGLSVYNEQFF.

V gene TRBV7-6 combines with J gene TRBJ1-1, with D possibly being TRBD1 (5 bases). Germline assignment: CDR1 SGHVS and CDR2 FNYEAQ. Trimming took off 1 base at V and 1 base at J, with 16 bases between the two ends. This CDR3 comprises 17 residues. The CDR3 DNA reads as TGTGCCAGCAGCTTAGGGGTCTGGTTAGGGGCGAACACTGAAGCTTTCTTT. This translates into CASSLGVWLGANTEAFF.

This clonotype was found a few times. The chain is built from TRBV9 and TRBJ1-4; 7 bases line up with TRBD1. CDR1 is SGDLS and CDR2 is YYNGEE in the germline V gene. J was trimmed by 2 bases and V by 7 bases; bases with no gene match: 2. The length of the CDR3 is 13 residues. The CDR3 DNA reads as TGTGCCAGCGGGGGACAGACTAATGAAAAACTGTTTTTT. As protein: CASGGQTNEKLFF. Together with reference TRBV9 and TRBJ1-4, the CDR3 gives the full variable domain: DSGVTQTPKHLITATGQRVTLRCSPRSGDLSVYWYQQSLDQGLQFLIQYYNGEERAKGNILERFSAQQFPDLHSELNLSSLELGDSALYFCASGGQTNEKLFFGSGTQLSVL.